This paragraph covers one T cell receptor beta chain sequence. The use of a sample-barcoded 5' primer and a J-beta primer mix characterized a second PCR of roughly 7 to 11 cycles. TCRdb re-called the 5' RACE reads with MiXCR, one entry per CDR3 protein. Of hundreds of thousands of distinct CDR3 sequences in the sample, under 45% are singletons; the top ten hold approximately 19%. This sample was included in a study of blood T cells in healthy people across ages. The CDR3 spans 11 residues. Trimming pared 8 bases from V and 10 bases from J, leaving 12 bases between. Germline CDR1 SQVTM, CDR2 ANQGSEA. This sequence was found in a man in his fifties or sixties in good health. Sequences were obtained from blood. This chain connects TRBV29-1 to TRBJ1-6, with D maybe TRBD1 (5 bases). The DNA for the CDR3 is TGCAGCTCCGGACGGGGGTCACCCCTCCACTTT. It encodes CSSGRGSPLHF.